The 27 T cell receptor beta chains reported below all come from one sample, sequenced in a study of identical twins. TCRdb called the 5' RACE reads again in MiXCR, with one record for every CDR3 protein. The data contain some 710,000 distinct CDR3 sequences, 6% to 6.5% of them singletons. The sample comprised naive T cells sorted from blood. The receptors derive from a young man in good health.

This clonotype was seen only a few times. The rearrangement links TRBV5-1 to TRBJ2-3, with TRBD2 matching over 13 bases. V lost 4 bases to trimming and J lost 3 bases; unmatched junction nucleotides: 11. From germline, CDR1 is SGHRS and CDR2 YFSETQ. The CDR3 covers 18 residues. In DNA, the CDR3 is TGCGCCAGCAGCCCCTCACTACTAGCGGGAGGGCGAACAGATACGCAGTATTTT. Encoded protein: CASSPSLLAGGRTDTQYF.

This chain joins TRBV12-3 or TRBV12-4 and TRBJ1-5, with a tentative D call TRBD1 (5 bases). V was clipped by 3 bases and J by 10 bases, with 13 bases between them. CDR3 length equals 13 residues. CDR3 amino acids: CASSFSGADPQHF. The CDR3 DNA reads TGTGCCAGCAGTTTCAGTGGGGCGGACCCCCAGCATTTT.

This clonotype was recorded a few times. CDR3 residues: CATSSSGRAGEQFF. The CDR3 coding sequence is TGTGCCACCAGCTCTAGCGGGAGGGCCGGTGAGCAGTTCTTC. V and J are TRBV24-1 and TRBJ2-1; 12 bases fit TRBD2. The CDR3 runs 14 residues. Per the germline V gene, CDR1 is KGHDR and CDR2 is SFDVKD. Trimming removed 7 bases from V and 9 bases from J; junction bases left unmatched: 6.

This clonotype appeared a few times. J is TRBJ2-1 and V is TRBV7-9; TRBD2 might be the D (5 bases). The germline V and J ends were trimmed by 5 bases and 4 bases, with 9 bases remaining between them. This CDR3 has 13 amino acids. CDR1 is SEHNR and CDR2 is FQNEAQ in the germline V gene (reference sequence). The CDR3 is CASSPAVYNEQFF. The CDR3 bases are TGTGCCAGCAGCCCAGCGGTGTACAATGAGCAGTTCTTC. Using reference TRBV7-9 and TRBJ2-1 for the parts outside the CDR3, the full variable domain is DTGVSQNPRHKITKRGQNVTFRCDPISEHNRLYWYRQTLGQGPEFLTYFQNEAQLEKSRLLSDRFSAERPKGSFSTLEIQRTEQGDSAMYLCASSPAVYNEQFFGPGTRLTVL.

In its sample, this clonotype was seen many times. The V call is TRBV7-8, the J call TRBJ2-2; no firm D call. Germline loops: CDR1 SGHVS, CDR2 FQNEAQ. With 5 bases removed from V and 8 bases from J, the gap between germline ends came to 9 bases. This CDR3 contains 12 residues. Here the CDR3 reads CASSTFGGELFF. Written as DNA, the CDR3 is TGTGCCAGCAGCACCTTCGGGGGGGAGCTGTTTTTT.

This clonotype showed up many times. The chain is built from TRBV2 and TRBJ2-5; the D gene is possibly TRBD2 (6 bases). V gave up 7 bases and J gave up 5 bases, with 20 bases separating them. Germline-derived CDR1 and CDR2 are SNHLY and FYNNEI. This CDR3 spans 15 amino acids. The CDR3 coding sequence is TGTGCCAGCAATCCCCAGGGACTCACGGGCGAGACCCAGTACTTC. Encoded protein: CASNPQGLTGETQYF.

V usage is TRBV6-8 and J usage is TRBJ2-7; TRBD1 aligns across 7 bases. The CDR3 length is 13 residues. From germline, CDR1 is MNHGY and CDR2 SAAAGT. Trimming cost V 6 bases and J 3 bases; bases outside gene matches: 5. The chain's CDR3 is CASSAGQDYEQYV. In DNA form, the CDR3 reads TGTGCCAGCAGCGCCGGACAGGACTACGAGCAGTACGTC.

This clonotype was seen at least ten times. The genes are TRBV4-1 and TRBJ2-1; D not resolved. CDR3 size: 13 residues. With 5 bases removed from V and 7 bases from J, the gap between germline ends came to 12 bases. Looked up from germline, CDR1 is MGHRA and CDR2 is YSYEKL. The CDR3 sequence: CASSSPIGNEQFF. The CDR3 nucleotides read TGCGCCAGCAGCTCACCCATTGGGAATGAGCAGTTCTTC.

This clonotype was recorded at least ten times. The gene calls are TRBV28 and TRBJ2-7; D is possibly TRBD1 (6 bases). Germline CDR1 and CDR2: MDHEN and SYDVKM. The CDR3 runs 13 residues. The V gene lost 5 bases and the J gene lost 2 bases, with 10 bases spanning the gap. The CDR3 spells CASSQRGTYEQYV. CDR3 sequence (DNA): TGTGCCAGCAGTCAAAGGGGGACCTACGAGCAGTACGTC.

This rearrangement joins TRBV4-3 to TRBJ2-7; maybe TRBD2 (6 bases). Germline values: CDR1 LGHNA, CDR2 YSLEER. CDR3 length equals 15 residues. V dropped 0 bases and J dropped 0 bases, with 9 bases sitting between them. CDR3 protein: CASSQDARGSYEQYF. CDR3 DNA sequence: TGCGCCAGCAGCCAAGATGCGCGGGGCTCCTACGAGCAGTACTTC.

This clonotype was seen many times. The chain carries TRBV4-1 and TRBJ2-2, with D possibly matching TRBD2 (5 bases). This CDR3 region has 15 residues. CDR1 and CDR2 (germline): MGHRA, YSYEKL. V was shortened by 4 bases and J by 6 bases, with 15 bases between the two germline ends. The CDR3 DNA sequence: TGCGCCAGCAGCCCGCAACTAGTAGACGCCGGGGAGCTGTTTTTT. It yields the protein CASSPQLVDAGELFF.

Ten or more counts support this clonotype. This chain links TRBV12-3 or TRBV12-4 with TRBJ2-1; 7 bases map to TRBD2. Germline trimming cut 3 bases from V and 3 bases from J; bases unmatched to any gene: 5. The CDR3 spans 15 residues. The DNA for the CDR3 is TGTGCCAGCAGTTTTAGCGGGCGGTACTACAATGAGCAGTTCTTC. Amino acids: CASSFSGRYYNEQFF.

Concerning this clonotype itself: A read error is possible here, since a much larger clone lies one base away. The chain uses TRBV20-1 and TRBJ2-3, with 15 bases matching TRBD2. There are 15 residues in the CDR3. The germline gives CDR1 DFQATT, CDR2 SNEGSKA (reference sequence). V was pared by 5 bases and J by 10 bases, with 10 bases of the junction left unmatched. CDR3 sequence (DNA): TGCAGTGCTGAAAGGACTAGCGGGAGGGCCGGGGCGCAGTATTTT. Translation: CSAERTSGRAGAQYF.

This clonotype was seen a handful of times. V gene TRBV12-3 or TRBV12-4 combines with J gene TRBJ2-5; D unresolved. The germline V and J ends were trimmed by 6 bases and 9 bases, with 14 bases remaining between them. There are 12 residues in the CDR3. The CDR3 DNA is TGTGCCAGCAGCCCTGGCGGCTGGGCCCAGTACTTC. The encoded protein is CASSPGGWAQYF.

This clonotype was picked up many times. The rearrangement joins TRBV24-1 to TRBJ2-1; TRBD2 aligns across 10 bases. J gave up 11 bases and V 4 bases, and 10 bases lay outside the gene matches. The CDR3 loop spans 15 amino acids. Germline CDR1 reads KGHDR; CDR2 reads SFDVKD. The CDR3 region has the DNA TGTGCCACCAGTGACCCTGGACTAGCGGCTGTTCAGCAGTTCTTC. This sequence encodes CATSDPGLAAVQQFF.

This clonotype was observed a handful of times. The chain is built from TRBV6-2 or TRBV6-3 and TRBJ2-5; 10 bases agree with TRBD2. The CDR3 is 15 residues long. From germline, CDR1 is MNHEY and CDR2 SVGEGT. The junction had 7 bases not matched to a gene; V was cut back by 5 bases and J by 4 bases. CDR3 in amino acids: CASSPPSGRGETQYF. Written as DNA, the CDR3 is TGTGCCAGCAGTCCTCCTAGCGGGAGAGGAGAGACCCAGTACTTC.

The V gene is TRBV7-9, the J gene TRBJ2-1, with 9 bases identical to TRBD1. Germline CDR1 is SEHNR and CDR2 is FQNEAQ (reference sequence). Trimming took 4 bases from V and 3 from J; bases not matched to a gene: 10. There are 17 residues in the CDR3. The CDR3 region is CASSSLRGTGNYNEQFF. The CDR3 bases are TGTGCCAGCAGCTCACTACGCGGGACAGGGAACTACAATGAGCAGTTCTTC.

This clonotype showed up just a few times. The CDR3 DNA follows: TGTGCCAGCAGTTACGGAAAGCGCTATGGCTACACCTTC. Its translation is CASSYGKRYGYTF. The genes are TRBV6-5 and TRBJ1-2; D not resolved. Per germline, CDR1 MNHEY and CDR2 SVGAGI. The length of the CDR3 is 13 residues. The ends were cut back, 2 bases at V and 4 bases at J, with 8 bases in the middle.

This clonotype was seen at least ten times. CDR3 region: CSVWTSGGSSYNEQFF. The CDR3 DNA follows: TGCAGCGTTTGGACTAGCGGAGGGAGCTCCTACAATGAGCAGTTCTTC. The V and J genes are TRBV29-1 and TRBJ2-1, with 10 nucleotides matching TRBD2. Germline CDR1 and CDR2: SQVTM and ANQGSEA. J gave up 0 bases and V 5 bases, and 7 bases lay outside the gene matches. The CDR3 totals 16 residues.

This clonotype was detected a few times. J is TRBJ2-6 and V is TRBV18; D is unresolved. Germline V CDR1 and CDR2: KGHSH, LQKENI. The CDR3 is made up of 15 amino acids. Trimming removed 2 bases from V and 4 bases from J, with 9 bases in between. This chain's CDR3 is CASSPKASGANVLTF. The CDR3 nucleotides read TGTGCCAGCTCACCAAAGGCCTCGGGGGCCAACGTCCTGACTTTC.

This clonotype was seen at least ten times. The chain employs TRBV20-1 and TRBJ1-1; D ambiguous. Deletions cut 3 bases from V and 5 bases from J, with 22 bases between. CDR1 is DFQATT, CDR2 SNEGSKA, per germline (reference sequence). The CDR3 totals 16 residues. The DNA of the CDR3 is TGCAGTGCTAGGCCTTCGCCAGAAACCATCGGTACTGAAGCTTTCTTT. The encoded protein is CSARPSPETIGTEAFF.

Many counts were recorded for this clonotype. This chain joins TRBV29-1 and TRBJ2-7; D possibly matches TRBD1 or TRBD2 (5 bases each). CDR3 length: 13 residues. Germline loops: CDR1 SQVTM, CDR2 ANQGSEA. Trimming took off 1 base at V and 3 bases at J, with 10 bases between the two ends. CDR3 DNA: TGCAGCGTTGAAGGTGGGGGAAACTACGAGCAGTACTTC. This encodes CSVEGGGNYEQYF.

This clonotype was observed many times. The CDR3 protein is CASRDLVYEQYF. The CDR3 nucleotides are TGTGCCAGCAGGGATCTAGTCTACGAGCAGTACTTC. The rearrangement joins TRBV11-2 to TRBJ2-7; no reliable D call. Germline loops: CDR1 SGHAT, CDR2 FQNNGV. The CDR3 totals 12 residues. V dropped 6 bases and J dropped 3 bases, with 9 bases sitting between them. Full variable domain (remainder filled in from reference TRBV11-2 and TRBJ2-7): EAGVAQSPRYKIIEKRQSVAFWCNPISGHATLYWYQQILGQGPKLLIQFQNNGVVDDSQLPKDRFSAERLKGVDSTLKIQPAKLEDSAVYLCASRDLVYEQYFGPGTRLTVT.

The sample holds many counts of this clonotype. This chain uses TRBV20-1 with TRBJ2-7; D remains ambiguous. This CDR3 is 13 amino acids long. Per germline, CDR1 DFQATT and CDR2 SNEGSKA (reference sequence). Between the trimmed V and J ends, which lost 8 bases and 0 bases, there was a span of 14 bases. CDR3 sequence reads: CSPIGRLSYEQYF. The CDR3 nucleotides are TGCAGTCCGATCGGGCGACTCTCCTACGAGCAGTACTTC.

The rearrangement links TRBV24-1 to TRBJ2-5, with a possible D match to TRBD1 (6 bases). Looked up from germline, CDR1 is KGHDR and CDR2 is SFDVKD. This CDR3 contains 14 residues. The germline V and J ends were trimmed by 4 bases and 7 bases, with 15 bases remaining between them. The CDR3 region has the DNA TGTGCCACCAGTGAGCGAGGACCCAGGGGGACCCAGTACTTC. Its protein product is CATSERGPRGTQYF.

This clonotype was recorded only once. Being one base from a much bigger clone, this may be a read error. The V gene is TRBV12-3 or TRBV12-4, the J gene TRBJ2-2; tentatively, D is TRBD2 (6 bases). The length of the CDR3 is 12 residues. CDR3 region: CASSVVAGGLFF. The DNA of the CDR3 is TGTGCCAGCTCGGTAGTGGCCGGGGGGCTGTTTTTT.

This clonotype occurred many times. The chain uses TRBV28 and TRBJ2-7, with 8 bases aligning to TRBD2. This CDR3 is built from 15 residues. Germline V CDR1 and CDR2: MDHEN, SYDVKM. The trim removed 1 base at V and 5 bases at J, leaving 7 bases unmatched. The chain's CDR3 is CASSLFGLALHEQYF. CDR3 DNA sequence: TGTGCCAGCAGTTTATTCGGACTAGCTCTACACGAGCAGTACTTC.